The 11 T cell receptor beta chains reported below all come from one sample, sequenced in a study of blood T cells in healthy people across ages. Together with a sample-barcoded 5' primer, a J-beta primer mix was included in a second PCR lasting about 7 to 12 cycles. TCRdb passed the 5' RACE reads through MiXCR, listing each CDR3 protein once. The sample consists of hundreds of thousands of distinct CDR3 sequences, more than 45% of them appearing once. Sequenced: blood. These receptors were taken from a woman older than 75 in good health.

The table lists this clonotype with a few counts. CDR3 residues: CASSYLYWRYNEQFF. In DNA form, the CDR3 reads TGTGCCAGCAGTTACTTGTATTGGAGATACAATGAGCAGTTCTTC. V and J are TRBV6-6 and TRBJ2-1; unclear D gene. Germline V gives CDR1 MNHNY, CDR2 SVGAGI (reference sequence). The CDR3 runs to 15 residues. The V end lost 1 base, the J end lost 4 bases, and 11 bases lay between the germline ends.

This sequence joins TRBV4-2 and TRBJ2-3; 10 nucleotides align to TRBD2. The CDR3 covers 19 residues. Per the germline V gene, CDR1 is LGHNA and CDR2 is YNFKEQ. J was trimmed by 2 bases and V by 1 base; bases with no gene match: 12. CDR3: CASSQGNSPGLAVTDTQYF. The CDR3 DNA reads TGTGCCAGCAGCCAAGGGAATTCCCCCGGACTAGCGGTCACAGATACGCAGTATTTT.

This clonotype was seen many times. The chain recombines TRBV25-1 with TRBJ2-1; 11 nucleotides align to TRBD1. CDR1 is MGHDK, CDR2 SYGVNS, per germline. V lost 6 bases to trimming and J lost 3 bases; unmatched junction nucleotides: 13. CDR3 size: 18 residues. In DNA form, the CDR3 reads TGTGCCAGCAGCCTCGGACAGGGGGCACAAATCCGCTACAATGAGCAGTTCTTC. This sequence encodes CASSLGQGAQIRYNEQFF.

This clonotype appeared a few times. The chain combines TRBV7-9 with TRBJ1-4; tentative D call: TRBD1 (5 bases). CDR1 and CDR2 (germline): SEHNR, FQNEAQ (reference sequence). Trimming removed 3 bases at V and 3 bases at J, with 8 bases between. The CDR3 extends over 14 amino acids. Written as DNA, the CDR3 is TGTGCCAGCAGCTTGACAGTTGCTAATGAAAAACTGTTTTTT. Translated, it gives CASSLTVANEKLFF.

The V call is TRBV7-2, the J call TRBJ2-7, with D uncertain. Trimming cost V 3 bases and J 0 bases, with 15 bases left between them. This CDR3 has 16 residues. CDR1 is SGHTA, CDR2 FQGNSA, per germline. The CDR3: CASSFYKSSSSYEQYF. CDR3 DNA: TGTGCCAGCAGCTTTTATAAAAGTTCGAGCTCCTACGAGCAGTACTTC.

This chain connects TRBV7-9 to TRBJ2-7; TRBD1 matches at 7 bases. The germline CDR1 and CDR2 sequences are SEHNR and FQNEAQ (reference sequence). The V segment lost 1 base and the J segment 4 bases; nucleotides outside the gene matches: 7. This CDR3 contains 15 residues. CDR3 nucleotides: TGTGCCAGCAGCTTAGAAGCAGGGGGAATGTACGAGCAGTACTTC. This gives the protein CASSLEAGGMYEQYF.

The sample holds many counts of this clonotype. The rearrangement joins TRBV6-5 to TRBJ2-2, with 8 bases matching TRBD1. The germline V gene has CDR1 MNHEY and CDR2 SVGAGI. CDR3 length: 15 residues. Trimming at V came to 3 bases and at J to 6 bases, leaving 6 bases not matched to a gene. The CDR3: CASSYGDRGPGELFF. CDR3 DNA: TGTGCCAGCAGTTATGGTGACAGGGGTCCCGGGGAGCTGTTTTTT.

This clonotype has a count of ten or more. The chain links TRBV10-3 to TRBJ2-7; no reliable D call. The ends were cut back, 10 bases at V and 0 bases at J, with 16 bases in the middle. The germline V gene encodes CDR1 ENHRY and CDR2 SYGVKD. There are 14 residues in the CDR3. For the CDR3, the DNA is TGTGCCACATCGACAATTAGCAGCTCCTACGAGCAGTACTTC. Translating gives CATSTISSSYEQYF.

The chain links TRBV6-5 to TRBJ2-5, with a tentative D call TRBD2 (7 bases). The CDR3 is 14 amino acids. Looked up from germline, CDR1 is MNHEY and CDR2 is SVGAGI. V dropped 10 bases and J dropped 11 bases, with 26 bases sitting between them. For the CDR3, the DNA is TGTGCCACACAGGGAGAGTGGGGGGGAGGTGCGCAGTACTTC. Its translation: CATQGEWGGGAQYF.

This sequence joins TRBV5-1 and TRBJ1-1, with 7 nucleotides matching TRBD1. The CDR3 length is 14 residues. V trimming: 5 bases; J trimming: 8 bases; junction bases outside the gene matches: 12. Germline V gene data show CDR1 as SGHRS and CDR2 as YFSETQ. In DNA form, the CDR3 reads TGCGCCAGCAGTTCAGGGGGGGACGGTCAAGAAGCTTTCTTT. Translated, it gives CASSSGGDGQEAFF.

There are a few counts of this clonotype. This chain joins TRBV29-1 and TRBJ2-5, with D tentatively TRBD2 (5 bases). Germline V gene lookup returns CDR1 SQVTM and CDR2 ANQGSEA. CDR3 size: 14 residues. The V and J ends lost 1 base and 11 bases respectively, with 20 bases between them. This chain's CDR3 is CSVEVSGSSWEQYF. In DNA, the CDR3 is TGCAGCGTTGAAGTGTCGGGGAGTTCGTGGGAGCAGTACTTC.